The clone carrying this T cell receptor beta chain was found once. Its antigen remains unknown. This PCR relied on a set of 60 Vbeta primers and 13 Jbeta primers. The table came from immunoSEQ multiplex PCR; TCRdb's copy has only in-frame clones and leaves some out. The sample has about 160,000 clones; nearly 80% are singletons. The data were obtained in a study of cytomegalovirus exposure and HLA in healthy donors. Study-level results: Later on, an analysis showed TCR association rates differing by HLA locus, with DRB1 the most and HLA-C the fewest.

Germline lookup yields CDR1 LGHNT and CDR2 FRNRAP. The CDR3 loop spans 13 amino acids. V dropped 4 bases and J dropped 1 base, with 7 bases sitting between them. The specimen was PBMCs. The chain combines TRBV12-5 with TRBJ1-1; weak D call: TRBD1 (5 bases). The receptor comes from a woman in her fifties or sixties in good health and CMV-seropositive. In DNA form, the CDR3 reads TGTGCTAGTGGTTCGGGGGGGAACACTGAAGCTTTCTTT. Residues: CASGSGGNTEAFF.